The 8 T cell receptor beta chains below come from one sample, sequenced in a study of PD-L1 blockade in urothelial cancer. Some clones are missing from TCRdb's copy, which holds only in-frame ones; the method was immunoSEQ multiplex PCR. The repertoire consists of under 60,000 clones, with around 84% occurring once and the leading ten covering approximately 3%. The time point denotes: pretreatment peripheral blood. Sequences were derived from PBMCs, sampled around atezolizumab (anti-PD-L1) treatment. The receptor set was obtained from a man in his sixties or seventies with urothelial cancer.

J is TRBJ1-2 and V is TRBV5-5; D unclear. Germline lookup yields CDR1 SGHKS and CDR2 YYEKEE (reference sequence). This CDR3 is built from 14 residues. V was pared by 7 bases and J by 4 bases, with 17 bases between. This CDR3 reads CASAPGGPTYGYTF. In DNA form, the CDR3 reads TGTGCCAGCGCCCCCGGCGGGCCTACCTATGGCTACACCTTC.

This chain joins TRBV6-1 and TRBJ2-7, with 7 positions matching TRBD1. The CDR3 loop spans 14 amino acids. CDR1 is MNHNS, CDR2 SASEGT, per germline. V shed 8 bases and J 0 bases; nucleotides not matched to a gene: 7. The CDR3 DNA sequence: TGTGCCAGCCCTGGTAGGACAGGCTCCTACGAGCAGTACTTC. Translated: CASPGRTGSYEQYF.

This chain joins TRBV4-2 and TRBJ1-1; 8 bases line up with TRBD1. The CDR3 totals 14 residues. CDR1 is LGHNA and CDR2 is YNFKEQ in the germline V gene. V gave up 3 bases and J gave up 4 bases; unmatched junction bases: 4. The CDR3 DNA reads TGTGCCAGCAGCCAGACGACAGGGGTCACTGAAGCTTTCTTT. It translates to CASSQTTGVTEAFF.

This chain uses TRBV13 with TRBJ1-2; 7 positions match TRBD1. Losses at the gene ends were 5 bases for V and 2 bases for J; bases not matched to a gene: 5. The V gene's germline CDR1 is PRHDT and CDR2 FYEKMQ (reference sequence). The CDR3 covers 14 residues. The CDR3 region is CASSHEQGNYGYTF. The CDR3 nucleotides read TGTGCCAGCAGCCACGAACAGGGGAACTATGGCTACACCTTC. The whole variable domain, filled in from reference TRBV13 and TRBJ1-2, reads AAGVIQSPRHLIKEKRETATLKCYPIPRHDTVYWYQQGPGQDPQFLISFYEKMQSDKGSIPDRFSAQQFSDYHSELNMSSLELGDSALYFCASSHEQGNYGYTFGSGTRLTVV.

The rearrangement links TRBV5-8 to TRBJ2-7, with a possible D match to TRBD1 (5 bases). V lost 2 bases, J lost 0 bases, and 9 bases lay in between. CDR1 and CDR2 from the germline V gene are SGHTS and YDEGEE. CDR3 length equals 14 residues. Written as DNA, the CDR3 is TGTGCCAGCAGCTTACGGACATACTCCTACGAGCAGTACTTC. This sequence encodes CASSLRTYSYEQYF.

This clone came up a few times. CDR3 DNA: TGTGCCAGCAGCCAAGATCTGAGGGAGAGACAGTTCTTC. Protein product: CASSQDLRERQFF. The J gene is TRBJ2-1, the V gene TRBV4-2, with a weak D call TRBD2 (5 bases). Germline V lookup: CDR1 LGHNA, CDR2 YNFKEQ. V was cut by 0 bases and J by 13 bases, with 13 bases left in between. This CDR3 has 13 residues.

The rearrangement uses TRBV5-1 and TRBJ2-1, with 9 nucleotides matching TRBD2. V shed 4 bases, J shed 9 bases, and the junction held 11 bases outside the gene matches. The CDR3 is made up of 15 amino acids. Germline CDR1 and CDR2: SGHRS and YFSETQ. The CDR3 sequence is CASSPGGGGRVEQFF. CDR3 DNA sequence: TGCGCCAGCAGCCCGGGCGGGGGCGGGAGGGTTGAGCAGTTCTTC. Combining the CDR3 with reference TRBV5-1 and TRBJ2-1 gives the whole variable domain KAGVTQTPRYLIKTRGQQVTLSCSPISGHRSVSWYQQTPGQGLQFLFEYFSETQRNKGNFPGRFSGRQFSNSRSEMNVSTLELGDSALYLCASSPGGGGRVEQFFGPGTRLTVL.

This clone was seen once. The chain couples TRBV28 to TRBJ2-7, with TRBD1 as a possible D gene (5 bases). V shed 7 bases and J shed 3 bases, with 25 bases lying between them. CDR1 and CDR2 from the germline V gene are MDHEN and SYDVKM. This CDR3 is built from 17 residues. The CDR3 loop is CASTIRGRVPPRYEQYF. CDR3 in DNA: TGTGCCAGCACCATAAGGGGCCGGGTCCCCCCTCGCTACGAGCAGTACTTC.